This T cell receptor (beta chain) was found in a study of T cell responses to AZD1222 COVID-19 vaccine. Produced via immunoSEQ multiplex PCR; TCRdb's table is partial and in-frame only. Of 100,000 to 150,000 clones detected, 88% appear once; the ten largest clones hold less than 6.5%. In germline, CDR1 is SNHLY, CDR2 FYNNEI. CDR3 length: 13 residues. V was clipped by 8 bases and J by 7 bases, with 15 bases between them. Notes on this clone: Its specificity is not known.

Study results and limitations: Possibly, clonal diversity was underestimated; donors were largely white British and included more females.

V gene TRBV2 combines with J gene TRBJ1-3; D not certain. Sequenced material: peripheral blood, taken on day 0 of AZD1222 vaccination. The sequence came from an adult in good health. The CDR3 DNA is TGTGCCAGCGATGGGCGAGAAGCGAACACCATATATTTT. Translated, it gives CASDGREANTIYF.